Included here is one T cell receptor (beta chain) sequence, with context. TCRdb's table, derived via immunoSEQ multiplex PCR, lists solely in-frame clones and lacks some. Among over 65,000 clones listed, around 90% were seen once. V was shortened by 2 bases and J by 9 bases, with 11 bases between the two germline ends. The CDR3 extends over 13 amino acids. In germline, CDR1 is MRHNA, CDR2 SNTAGT. The source of the sample is a study of identifying expanded T cells in peripheral blood. The rearrangement links TRBV6-4 to TRBJ2-1; D uncertain. Material for sequencing was blood. This TCR was recovered from a person aged 18 to 70 in good health. In DNA form, the CDR3 reads TGTGCCAGCAGTGACGAGGCGCATTCTGAGCAGTTCTTC. Encoded protein: CASSDEAHSEQFF.